This T cell receptor beta chain was sequenced in a study of blood T cell repertoires in COVID-19. About the research overall: Sources were T cells, B-cell-depleted T cells, or PBMCs; the material itself was cDNA or gDNA.

Germline CDR1 reads SGHVS; CDR2 reads FQNEAQ. V lost 5 bases, J lost 5 bases, and 18 bases stayed unmatched. The CDR3 runs 19 residues. Produced via immunoSEQ multiplex PCR; TCRdb's table is partial and in-frame only. The repertoire includes some 110,000 clones, around 85% of them detected once, and about 2.5% sits in the top ten. Input material: peripheral blood. The chain carries TRBV7-8 and TRBJ1-6; the match to TRBD1 covers 7 bases. This sequence originates from a middle-aged man with acute or convalescent COVID-19. The CDR3 nucleotides read TGTGCCAGCAGCCATCATAGACCCCGGGGGACAGCTAATAATTCACCCCTCCACTTT. It yields the protein CASSHHRPRGTANNSPLHF.